Described below is a single T cell receptor (beta chain) sequence and its context. The sample comes from a study of blood T cell repertoires in COVID-19. In germline, CDR1 is SGHDN, CDR2 FVKESK. Between the trimmed V and J ends, which lost 4 bases and 6 bases, there was a span of 17 bases. The CDR3 sequence is 15 residues long. Per the authors' pipeline: Reference gene primer amplification gave nucleated cell count estimates. TCRdb keeps only in-frame clones here, not all; method: immunoSEQ multiplex PCR. V, J and clone size reflect that table, while D and trimming were determined from the DNA. The sample consists of 250,000 or so clones, about 90% of them appearing once.

The receptor's source is a woman aged 55-70 years with acute or convalescent COVID-19. The sequencing input was peripheral blood. V and J are TRBV14 and TRBJ2-3, with D perhaps TRBD1 (6 bases). The CDR3 coding sequence is TGTGCCAGCAGCCTCGGCCCGTCAGGGGCGGATACGCAGTATTTT. Translating gives CASSLGPSGADTQYF.